A selection of T cell receptor beta chains follows, all from one sample in a study of T cells in Graves' hyperthyroidism and ophthalmopathy. TCRdb fed the multiplex PCR reads into MiXCR, producing one record per CDR3 protein. The sample shows around 380,000 distinct CDR3 sequences, about 14% of them seen only once. Sequenced input: blood. These receptors originate from a man aged 30-40 years with Graves' hyperthyroidism that later progressed to Graves' ophthalmopathy. Both conserved end residues are part of each CDR3. The order of the fields is D gene, clone size, V gene, J gene, CDR3 DNA, CDR3 protein. D genes are given only for firm matches. Clone size is shown for a subset of rows, as once, few, many or a class of expanded clone.

>TRBD1|few|TRBV5-1|TRBJ2-5
TGCGCCAGCAGCTTTTTCGGGACAGGGTTCCAAGAGACCCAGTACTTC
CASSFFGTGFQETQYF
>-|-|TRBV24-1|TRBJ2-1
TGTGCCACCACCCGAGGCCCGGCCTACAATGAGCAGTTCTTC
CATTRGPAYNEQFF
>-|few|TRBV6-5|TRBJ1-3
TGTGCCAGCAGTTACTACCAAGAATCTGGAAACACCATATATTTT
CASSYYQESGNTIYF
>-|many|TRBV28|TRBJ1-1
TGTGCCAGCAGTTTAGGACTTCATGAAGCTTTCTTT
CASSLGLHEAFF
>TRBD1|many|TRBV20-1|TRBJ2-3
TGCAGTGCTAGAGATTGGGCTCAACAGGGGGCGATCACAGATACGCAGTATTTT
CSARDWAQQGAITDTQYF
>TRBD1|few|TRBV18|TRBJ1-2
TGTGCCAGCTCACTACAATCCGGGACAGCGTATGGCTACACCTTC
CASSLQSGTAYGYTF
>TRBD1|many|TRBV6-1|TRBJ2-3
TGTGCCAGCAAACAGGGGGCCGAGTGGGATACGCAGTATTTT
CASKQGAEWDTQYF
>-|-|TRBV5-6|TRBJ1-6
TGTGCCAGCAGCTTGGTGGGGGCGAGGCGCCTTTATAATTCACCCCTCCACTTT
CASSLVGARRLYNSPLHF
>TRBD2|many|TRBV5-1|TRBJ2-1
TGCGCCAGCAGCACGGGACTAGCGGGGGACTCCTACAATGAGCAGTTCTTC
CASSTGLAGDSYNEQFF
>-|-|TRBV7-2|TRBJ2-3
TGTGCCAGCAGCCCCGTCCCGGGGTGGAGCGGCACAGATACGCAGTATTTT
CASSPVPGWSGTDTQYF
>TRBD2|many|TRBV24-1|TRBJ2-1
TGTGCCACCAGTGATTCATGGACTAGCAGTGAGCAGTTCTTC
CATSDSWTSSEQFF
>TRBD2|many|TRBV5-8|TRBJ2-7
TGTGCCAGCAGCTTGGGACTAGCGGGGCACTCCTACGAGCAGTACTTC
CASSLGLAGHSYEQYF
>-|few|TRBV29-1|TRBJ2-7
TGCAGCGTTGAAGTCGTCAGCCACGAGCAGTACTTC
CSVEVVSHEQYF
>TRBD2|many|TRBV2|TRBJ2-2
TGTGCCAGCAGTGTACGCCCCTGGGGGGGAGGCGGGGAGCTGTTTTTT
CASSVRPWGGGGELFF
>-|-|TRBV5-1|TRBJ1-3
TGCGCCAGCAGCTTGTTAAACCTTAACTCTGGAAACACCATATATTTT
CASSLLNLNSGNTIYF
>-|-|TRBV3-1|TRBJ2-7
TGTGCCAGCAGCGCGGACGGGTACTACGAGCAGTACTTC
CASSADGYYEQYF
>-|-|TRBV24-1|TRBJ2-7
TGTGCCACCAGTGATTCCGACGAGCAGTACTTC
CATSDSDEQYF
>TRBD2|many|TRBV20-1|TRBJ2-1
TGCAGTGCGGAACTAGCGGGGGGGCAAAATGAGCAGTTCTTC
CSAELAGGQNEQFF
>-|many|TRBV3-1|TRBJ1-2
TGTGCCAGCAGCCAAGGGATCGTCACCTTC
CASSQGIVTF
>-|many|TRBV7-9|TRBJ1-5
TGTGCCAGCAGCTTAGTTCCGGGAGGGCAGCCCCAGCATTTT
CASSLVPGGQPQHF
>-|many|TRBV7-8|TRBJ1-6
TGTGCCAGCAGCTCTCGGACAGCGCCCTCCTATAATTCACCCCTCCACTTT
CASSSRTAPSYNSPLHF
>-|many|TRBV11-2|TRBJ1-1
TGTGCCAGCAGCCCCCTTCCCACTGAAGCTTTCTTT
CASSPLPTEAFF
>-|few|TRBV5-1|TRBJ2-5
TGCGCCAGCAGCAAGACCACCCCCCAAGAGACCCAGTACTTC
CASSKTTPQETQYF
>TRBD1|-|TRBV2|TRBJ2-7
TGTGCCAGCAGACAAGACAGGGTCTCCTACGAGCAGTACTTT
CASRQDRVSYEQYF
>-|many|TRBV28|TRBJ2-1
TGTGCCAGCAGTTTATCTTCGAGGGATGAGCAGTTCTTC
CASSLSSRDEQFF
>-|-|TRBV11-2|TRBJ2-4
TGTGCCAGCAGCTTAATGCAGCCAGCCAAAAACATTCAGTACTTC
CASSLMQPAKNIQYF
>-|few|TRBV6-2/TRBV6-3|TRBJ2-1
TGTGCCAGCAGTGTTTGGGGCAATGAGCAGTTCTTC
CASSVWGNEQFF
>-|many|TRBV5-1|TRBJ2-1
TGCGCCAGCAGCTTGAATGGGGGCTCCTACAATGAGCAGTTCTTC
CASSLNGGSYNEQFF
>TRBD2|many|TRBV20-1|TRBJ2-2
TGCAGTGCTAGAGTGGGCGGGAGCACCGGGGAGCTGTTTTTT
CSARVGGSTGELFF
>TRBD2|-|TRBV5-1|TRBJ2-1
TGCGCCAGCAGCTTGGCTAGCGGGGGGACGAGCTCCTACAATGAGCAGTTCTTC
CASSLASGGTSSYNEQFF
>TRBD1|once|TRBV7-9|TRBJ2-2
TGTGCCAGCAGCCCCCGGGACAGCGAGAACACCGGGGAGCTGTTTTTT
CASSPRDSENTGELFF
>TRBD1|many|TRBV18|TRBJ2-3
TGTGCCAGCTCCCCGGGACAGGGACCAGATACGCAGTATTTT
CASSPGQGPDTQYF
>-|few|TRBV5-1|TRBJ2-2
TGCGCCAGCAGCCTTCTGACTGGGTCCGGTGGGGAGCTGTTTTTT
CASSLLTGSGGELFF
>-|-|TRBV20-1|TRBJ1-6
TGCAGTGCTGAAGGGGGTCCCGGATCACCCCTCCACTTT
CSAEGGPGSPLHF
>TRBD1|many|TRBV20-1|TRBJ2-7
TGCAGTGCTAGAGTGGGCCAGGGGGCTTACGAGCAGTACTTC
CSARVGQGAYEQYF
>-|few|TRBV5-4|TRBJ2-2
TGTGCCAGCAGCCGAGGGACCGCCGGTGGGGAGCTGTTTTTT
CASSRGTAGGELFF
>-|-|TRBV7-3|TRBJ1-5
TGTGCCAGCAGCGCACATCAGCCCCAGCATTTT
CASSAHQPQHF
>TRBD1|few|TRBV5-1|TRBJ2-2
TGCGCCAGCAGCTTGGCGACGACAGGGGCTCACGGGGAGCTGTTTTTT
CASSLATTGAHGELFF
>TRBD1|few|TRBV4-2|TRBJ2-7
TGTGCCAGCAGCCAAGAAGGGACAGATAGCTCCTACGAGCAGTACTTC
CASSQEGTDSSYEQYF
>-|many|TRBV28|TRBJ1-5
TGTGCCAGCACCCCGACAGACTACAATCAGCCCCAGCATTTT
CASTPTDYNQPQHF
>-|few|TRBV27|TRBJ1-6
TGTGCCAGCAGTTCTGGGCATAGCTCCTATAATTCACCCCTCCACTTT
CASSSGHSSYNSPLHF
>TRBD1|few|TRBV7-6|TRBJ1-5
TGTGCCAGCAGCCTACCGACAGGGTCAAAGAAGAGTCAGCCCCAGCATTTT
CASSLPTGSKKSQPQHF
>-|-|TRBV6-1|TRBJ2-5
TGTGCCAGCGGGCAGACACAAGAGACCCAGTACTTC
CASGQTQETQYF
>-|many|TRBV11-2|TRBJ1-2
TGTGCCAGCAGCCCAACGACAGGAGGCTATGGCTACACCTTC
CASSPTTGGYGYTF
>-|many|TRBV29-1|TRBJ1-2
TGCAGCGTTGAGGGGCCCTACTATGGCTACACCTTC
CSVEGPYYGYTF
>TRBD2|-|TRBV4-2|TRBJ2-1
TGTGCCAGCAGCCAAGATGCGGCGGGGGGGCGCTATGAGCAGTTCTTC
CASSQDAAGGRYEQFF
>TRBD1|few|TRBV10-2|TRBJ1-2
TGCGCCAGCAGTGGGTCGGGCCAGGGGGCCGGAGGCTACACCTTC
CASSGSGQGAGGYTF
>TRBD2|-|TRBV4-1|TRBJ2-2
TGCGCCAGCAGCGTGTCCGGGACTAGCGGGGGGCCGGGGACCGGGGAGCTGTTTTTT
CASSVSGTSGGPGTGELFF
>TRBD1|few|TRBV7-9|TRBJ1-5
TGTGCCAGCAGCTTCGGACAGGGAAAGAATCAGCCCCAGCATTTT
CASSFGQGKNQPQHF
>TRBD1|-|TRBV10-2|TRBJ2-7
TGCGCCAGCAGTGAGTGGGGACAGGGGGCGGGCGAGCAGTACTTC
CASSEWGQGAGEQYF
>-|few|TRBV10-2|TRBJ1-1
TGCGCCAGCAGTCTCGGGCTAGTCGCTGAAGCTTTCTTT
CASSLGLVAEAFF
>-|many|TRBV2|TRBJ1-4
TGTGCCAGCAAATTCCGCGGGACACGAGGGGAAAAACTGTTTTTT
CASKFRGTRGEKLFF
>TRBD2|many|TRBV7-8|TRBJ2-1
TGTGCCAGCAGCACTAGCGGGGGATACAATGAGCAGTTCTTC
CASSTSGGYNEQFF